This entry lists 14 T cell receptor beta chains sequenced from one sample in a study of early T cells in non-severe SARS-CoV-2 infection. TCRdb analysed the 5' RACE reads with MiXCR anew, one entry per CDR3 protein. The data show 40,000 to 55,000 distinct CDR3 sequences, 3% to 4% seen once. The sequenced sample was whole blood. These TCRs come from an adult who was a healthcare worker with PCR-confirmed SARS-CoV-2 infection or an uninfected control (not recorded which).

This clonotype was seen at least ten times. This chain links TRBV19 with TRBJ1-5, with D perhaps matching TRBD1 (5 bases). V was clipped by 4 bases and J by 2 bases, with 9 bases between them. CDR3 length equals 14 residues. Germline CDR1 is LNHDA and CDR2 is SQIVND (reference sequence). CDR3 sequence: CASSRGLGNQPQHF. CDR3 sequence (DNA): TGTGCCAGTAGTAGGGGGTTGGGCAATCAGCCCCAGCATTTT.

V usage is TRBV3-2 and J usage is TRBJ2-7; whether TRBD1, the table's D call, matches the DNA was not checked. TRBV3-2 is a pseudogene. The CDR3 consists of 16 residues. The CDR3 coding sequence is TGTGCCAGCAGCCAAGCCGGACAGGTTGGTTCCTACGAGCAGTACTTC. Residues: CASSQAGQVGSYEQYF.

This clonotype appeared many times. This chain uses TRBV6-5 with TRBJ2-7, with a possible D match to TRBD1 (5 bases). CDR1 and CDR2 from the germline V gene are MNHEY and SVGAGI. Trimming cost V 6 bases and J 3 bases, with 18 bases left between them. The CDR3 extends over 15 amino acids. The CDR3 is CASRLFPGQNYEQYF. In nucleotides, the CDR3 is TGTGCCAGCAGACTCTTTCCCGGACAAAACTACGAGCAGTACTTC.

V and J are TRBV7-9 and TRBJ1-4; 7 nucleotides agree with TRBD1. This CDR3 is 18 amino acids long. V was clipped by 4 bases and J by 5 bases; unmatched bases: 16. Germline lookup yields CDR1 SEHNR and CDR2 FQNEAQ (reference sequence). This chain's CDR3 is CASSSSYDRTGRNEKLFF. The DNA of the CDR3 is TGTGCCAGCAGCTCGTCGTACGACCGGACAGGCAGAAATGAAAAACTGTTTTTT.

This clonotype was seen only a few times. V is TRBV5-1 and J is TRBJ2-1; TRBD2 matches at 14 bases. Germline loops: CDR1 SGHRS, CDR2 YFSETQ. Trimming took 4 bases from V and 7 from J; bases not matched to a gene: 7. The CDR3 covers 16 residues. DNA of the CDR3: TGCGCCAGCAGCCCGGGGACTAGCGGGGGTGTTAATGAGCAGTTCTTC. This encodes CASSPGTSGGVNEQFF.

This clonotype has ten or more counts. The chain combines TRBV2 with TRBJ1-2; D remains unclear. The ends were cut back, 4 bases at V and 1 base at J, with 7 bases in the middle. From germline, CDR1 is SNHLY and CDR2 FYNNEI. The length of the CDR3 is 13 residues. CDR3 bases: TGTGCCAGCAGTGCTGGTGGTAACTATGGCTACACCTTC. Translation: CASSAGGNYGYTF.

The CDR3 here is CASSPGLGGATNEKLFF. The CDR3, as DNA: TGTGCCAGCAGCCCCGGGCTAGGGGGGGCAACTAATGAAAAACTGTTTTTT. The rearrangement joins TRBV11-2 to TRBJ1-4, with D possibly TRBD1 on 6 matching bases. Germline-derived CDR1 and CDR2 are SGHAT and FQNNGV. The CDR3 has 17 residues. The V end was cut by 5 bases, the J end by 0 bases, with 16 bases between.

This clonotype occurred many times. The chain has TRBV28 and TRBJ2-7; TRBD2 matches 7 bases. Germline V lookup: CDR1 MDHEN, CDR2 SYDVKM. V lost 8 bases, J lost 2 bases, and 6 bases stayed unmatched. The CDR3 sequence is 13 residues long. The CDR3 reads CASQSGGAYEQYF. For the CDR3, the DNA is TGTGCCAGCCAATCGGGGGGAGCCTACGAGCAGTACTTC.

This clonotype has ten or more counts. This chain joins TRBV5-1 and TRBJ1-6; 7 nucleotides align to TRBD1. CDR3 length equals 15 residues. J gave up 2 bases and V 2 bases, and 1 base lay outside the gene matches. Germline loops: CDR1 SGHRS, CDR2 YFSETQ. As DNA, the CDR3 is TGCGCCAGCAGCTTACAGGGGACCTATAATTCACCCCTCCACTTT. This encodes CASSLQGTYNSPLHF.

This clonotype was picked up many times. This sequence joins TRBV14 and TRBJ1-4; D remains unclear. CDR3 length equals 15 residues. In germline, CDR1 is SGHDN, CDR2 FVKESK. The V end lost 2 bases, the J end lost 8 bases, and 15 bases lay between the germline ends. CDR3 DNA: TGTGCCAGCAGCCAAAACCGCCTGTATAAGGAAAAACTGTTTTTT. Its protein is CASSQNRLYKEKLFF.

This clonotype was observed at least ten times. This chain uses TRBV11-2 with TRBJ2-3; a weak D match, TRBD1 (6 bases). Deletions cut 5 bases from V and 1 base from J, with 13 bases between. The CDR3 sequence is 15 residues long. Germline lookup yields CDR1 SGHAT and CDR2 FQNNGV. Here the CDR3 reads CASSLGTTGTDTQYF. The CDR3 DNA reads TGTGCCAGCAGCCTAGGGACAACCGGCACAGATACGCAGTATTTT.

Ten or more counts support this clonotype. This chain links TRBV5-1 with TRBJ2-3; possibly TRBD2 for D (7 bases). The V gene's germline CDR1 is SGHRS and CDR2 YFSETQ. The CDR3 has 16 amino acids. V lost 2 bases, J lost 0 bases, and 13 bases lay in between. Here the CDR3 reads CASSFGGGASTDTQYF. CDR3 bases: TGCGCCAGCAGCTTCGGTGGGGGGGCAAGCACAGATACGCAGTATTTT. Variable domain in full (rest from reference TRBV5-1 and TRBJ2-3): KAGVTQTPRYLIKTRGQQVTLSCSPISGHRSVSWYQQTPGQGLQFLFEYFSETQRNKGNFPGRFSGRQFSNSRSEMNVSTLELGDSALYLCASSFGGGASTDTQYFGPGTRLTVL.

Only a few counts were recorded for this clonotype. In nucleotides, the CDR3 is TGTGCCAGCAGCTTACTGGCCCGGCGGGGACAAGAGACCCAGTACTTC. This translates into CASSLLARRGQETQYF. This chain connects TRBV7-6 to TRBJ2-5; possible D gene TRBD2, 6 bases. The CDR3 spans 16 residues. Germline-derived CDR1 and CDR2 are SGHVS and FNYEAQ. V was pared by 2 bases and J by 2 bases, with 15 bases between.

This clonotype was counted between two and nine times. CDR3: CASSLDGGSFTNEQFF. The CDR3 DNA reads as TGTGCCAGCAGCCTAGATGGAGGGAGCTTTACCAATGAGCAGTTCTTC. The chain is built from TRBV14 and TRBJ2-1; D perhaps matches TRBD2 (6 bases). The germline CDR1 and CDR2 sequences are SGHDN and FVKESK. V dropped 4 bases and J dropped 6 bases, with 19 bases sitting between them. CDR3 length equals 16 residues.